This note documents a single TCR beta chain sequence. Across about two dozen US areas, participants ranged in age from about 18 to 100 years. Either two negative PCRs, clearance, or symptom resolution qualified Cohort 3 donors as recovered. This table comes from immunoSEQ multiplex PCR, and its TCRdb copy is limited to in-frame clones, with some not included. The table has roughly 180,000 clones, around four fifths seen once; the top ten hold approximately 4%. This sample stems from a study of blood T cell repertoires in COVID-19. Study context: Material from acute and convalescent COVID-19 was sourced from the United States, Italy and Spain. Sources were T cells, B-cell-depleted T cells, or PBMCs; the material itself was cDNA or gDNA.

The sample taken for sequencing was PBMCs or T cells enriched from blood (not recorded which). This clonotype was sampled from a woman between 50 and 59 years old who had recovered from COVID-19.

CDR3 coding DNA: TGTGCCAGCTCCCATACCACCACGGGCACTGAAGCTTTCTTT. Translated: CASSHTTTGTEAFF. The chain combines TRBV6-5 with TRBJ1-1; no clear D gene. Trimming removed 8 bases from V and 4 bases from J, with 17 bases in between. Germline V lookup: CDR1 MNHEY, CDR2 SVGAGI. The CDR3 sequence is 14 residues long.